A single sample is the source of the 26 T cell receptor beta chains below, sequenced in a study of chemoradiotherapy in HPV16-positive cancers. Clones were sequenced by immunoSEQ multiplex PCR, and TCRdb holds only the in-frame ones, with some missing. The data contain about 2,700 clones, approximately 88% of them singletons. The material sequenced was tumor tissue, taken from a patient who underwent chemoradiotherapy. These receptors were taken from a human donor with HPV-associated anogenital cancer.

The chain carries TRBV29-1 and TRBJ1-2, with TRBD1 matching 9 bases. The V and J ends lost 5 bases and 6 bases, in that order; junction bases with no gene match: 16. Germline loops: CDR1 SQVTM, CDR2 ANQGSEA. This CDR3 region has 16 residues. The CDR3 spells CSVRGRQGGDDNGYTF. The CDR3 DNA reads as TGCAGCGTTCGAGGGAGACAGGGGGGAGATGACAATGGCTACACCTTC.

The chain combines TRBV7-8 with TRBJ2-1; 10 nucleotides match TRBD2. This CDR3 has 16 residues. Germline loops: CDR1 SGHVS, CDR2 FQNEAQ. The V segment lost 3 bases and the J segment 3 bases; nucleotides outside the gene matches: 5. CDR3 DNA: TGTGCCAGCAGCTTCTCTCCTAGCGGGAGCTACAATGAGCAGTTCTTC. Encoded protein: CASSFSPSGSYNEQFF. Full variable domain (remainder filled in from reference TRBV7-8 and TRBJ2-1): GAGVSQSPRYKVAKRGQDVALRCDPISGHVSLFWYQQALGQGPEFLTYFQNEAQLDKSGLPSDRFFAERPEGSVSTLKIQRTQQEDSAVYLCASSFSPSGSYNEQFFGPGTRLTVL.

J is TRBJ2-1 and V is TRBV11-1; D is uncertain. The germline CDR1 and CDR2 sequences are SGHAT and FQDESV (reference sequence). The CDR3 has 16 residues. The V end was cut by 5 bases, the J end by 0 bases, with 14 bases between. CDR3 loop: CASSGEYLTSYNEQFF. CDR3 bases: TGTGCCAGCAGCGGGGAATACCTCACCTCCTACAATGAGCAGTTCTTC. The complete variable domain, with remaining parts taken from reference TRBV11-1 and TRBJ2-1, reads EAEVAQSPRYKITEKSQAVAFWCDPISGHATLYWYRQILGQGPELLVQFQDESVVDDSQLPKDRFSAERLKGVDSTLKIQPAELGDSAMYLCASSGEYLTSYNEQFFGPGTRLTVL.

The CDR3, as DNA: TGTGCCAGCAGCTTTCTCTGGGGAGAGCAGTACTTC. Encoded protein: CASSFLWGEQYF. The gene calls are TRBV7-6 and TRBJ2-7; D unresolved. This CDR3 has 12 residues. Looked up from germline, CDR1 is SGHVS and CDR2 is FNYEAQ. V dropped 3 bases and J dropped 7 bases, with 10 bases sitting between them.

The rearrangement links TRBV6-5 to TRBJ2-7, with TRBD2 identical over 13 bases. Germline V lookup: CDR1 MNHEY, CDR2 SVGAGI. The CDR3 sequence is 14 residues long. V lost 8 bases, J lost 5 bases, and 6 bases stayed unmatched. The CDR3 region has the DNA TGTGCCAGCCAACTAGCGGGAGGGAGTCACGAGCAGTACTTC. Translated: CASQLAGGSHEQYF.

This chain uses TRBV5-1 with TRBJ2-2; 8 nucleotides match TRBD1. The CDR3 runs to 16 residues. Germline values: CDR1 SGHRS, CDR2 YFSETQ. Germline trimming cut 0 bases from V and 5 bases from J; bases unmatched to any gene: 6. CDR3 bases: TGCGCCAGCAGCTTGGGGGACAGGATCGGTACCGGGGAGCTGTTTTTT. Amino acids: CASSLGDRIGTGELFF.

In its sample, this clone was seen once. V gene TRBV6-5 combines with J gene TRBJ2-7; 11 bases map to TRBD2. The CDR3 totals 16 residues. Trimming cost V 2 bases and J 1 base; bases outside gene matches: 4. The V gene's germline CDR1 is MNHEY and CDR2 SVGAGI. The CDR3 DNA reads TGTGCCAGCAGTTACATAGGACTAGCGGGTTCCTACGAGCAGTACTTC. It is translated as CASSYIGLAGSYEQYF.

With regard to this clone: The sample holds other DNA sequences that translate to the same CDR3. Here the CDR3 reads CASSLRLAGGPTDTQYF. CDR3 nucleotide sequence: TGTGCCAGCAGCCTTAGACTAGCGGGAGGGCCCACAGATACGCAGTATTTT. The chain employs TRBV5-4 and TRBJ2-3; 14 nucleotides agree with TRBD2. CDR1 and CDR2 (germline): SGHNT, YYREEE (reference sequence). V lost 4 bases, J lost 2 bases, and 6 bases stayed unmatched. The CDR3 sequence is 17 residues long.

The CDR3: CASSDEDRGLSGNTIYF. CDR3 DNA sequence: TGTGCCAGCAGTGACGAGGACAGGGGACTCTCTGGAAACACCATATATTTT. The V gene is TRBV25-1, the J gene TRBJ1-3; TRBD1 matches 9 bases. V was pared by 3 bases and J by 0 bases, with 6 bases of the junction left unmatched. The CDR3 sequence is 17 residues long. Germline V gives CDR1 MGHDK, CDR2 SYGVNS.

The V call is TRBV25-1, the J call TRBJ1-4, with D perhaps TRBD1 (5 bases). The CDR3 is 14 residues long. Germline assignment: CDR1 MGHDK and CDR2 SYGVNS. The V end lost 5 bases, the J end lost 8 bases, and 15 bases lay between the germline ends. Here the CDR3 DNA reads TGTGCCAGCAGTTTAAGAGGGGAGGGAGAAAAACTGTTTTTT. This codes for CASSLRGEGEKLFF.

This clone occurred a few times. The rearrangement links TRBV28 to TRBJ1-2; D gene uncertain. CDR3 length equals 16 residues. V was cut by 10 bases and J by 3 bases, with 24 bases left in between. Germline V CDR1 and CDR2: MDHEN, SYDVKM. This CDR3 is CAIQQVPGGFYYGYTF. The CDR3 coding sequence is TGTGCCATCCAACAAGTTCCGGGAGGCTTCTACTATGGCTACACCTTC.

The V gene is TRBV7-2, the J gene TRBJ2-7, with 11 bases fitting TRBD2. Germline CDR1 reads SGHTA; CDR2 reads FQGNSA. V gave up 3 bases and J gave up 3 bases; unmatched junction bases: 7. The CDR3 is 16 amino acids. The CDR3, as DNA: TGTGCCAGCAGCTTCCCTAGCGGGAGGAAGGGCTACGAGCAGTACTTC. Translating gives CASSFPSGRKGYEQYF.

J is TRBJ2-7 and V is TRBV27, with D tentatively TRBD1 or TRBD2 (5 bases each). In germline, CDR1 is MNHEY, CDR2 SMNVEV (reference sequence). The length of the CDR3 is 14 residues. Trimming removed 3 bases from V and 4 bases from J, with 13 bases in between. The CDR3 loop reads CASSFSPGSYEQYF. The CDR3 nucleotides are TGTGCCAGCAGTTTCTCGCCAGGGAGTTACGAGCAGTACTTC.

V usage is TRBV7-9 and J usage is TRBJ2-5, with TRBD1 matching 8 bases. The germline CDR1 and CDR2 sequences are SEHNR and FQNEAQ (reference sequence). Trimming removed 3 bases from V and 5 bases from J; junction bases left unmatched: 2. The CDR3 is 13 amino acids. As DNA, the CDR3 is TGTGCCAGCAGCTTCGGACAGGGCGAGACCCAGTACTTC. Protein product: CASSFGQGETQYF.

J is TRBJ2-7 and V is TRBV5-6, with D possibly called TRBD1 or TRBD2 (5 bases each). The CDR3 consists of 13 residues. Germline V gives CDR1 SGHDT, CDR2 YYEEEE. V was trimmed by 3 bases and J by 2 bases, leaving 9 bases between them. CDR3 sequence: CASSWGSAYEQYF. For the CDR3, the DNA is TGTGCCAGCAGCTGGGGGTCGGCCTACGAGCAGTACTTC.

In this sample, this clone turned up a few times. CDR3 in DNA: TGTGCTAGTCGGGATGGGAAGACCCAGTACTTC. Translated: CASRDGKTQYF. V usage is TRBV12-5 and J usage is TRBJ2-5; D possibly corresponds to TRBD2 (5 bases). V dropped 8 bases and J dropped 6 bases, with 10 bases sitting between them. This CDR3 region has 11 residues. The germline V gene has CDR1 LGHNT and CDR2 FRNRAP. Combining the CDR3 with reference TRBV12-5 and TRBJ2-5 gives the whole variable domain DARVTQTPRHKVTEMGQEVTMRCQPILGHNTVFWYRQTMMQGLELLAYFRNRAPLDDSGMPKDRFSAEMPDATLATLKIQPSEPRDSAVYFCASRDGKTQYFGPGTRLLVL.

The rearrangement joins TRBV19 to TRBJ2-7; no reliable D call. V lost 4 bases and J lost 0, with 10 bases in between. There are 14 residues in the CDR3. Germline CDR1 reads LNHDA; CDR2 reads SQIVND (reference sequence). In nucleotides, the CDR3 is TGTGCCAGTAGTAACCCCGGATACTCCTACGAGCAGTACTTC. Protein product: CASSNPGYSYEQYF.

CDR3 sequence reads: CASSPIGGARTGELFF. CDR3 sequence (DNA): TGTGCCAGCAGCCCCATAGGGGGGGCGCGAACCGGGGAGCTGTTTTTT. The rearrangement uses TRBV5-6 and TRBJ2-2; D might be TRBD2 (7 bases). Trimming took off 4 bases at V and 5 bases at J, with 18 bases between the two ends. The CDR3 covers 16 residues. Per germline, CDR1 SGHDT and CDR2 YYEEEE.

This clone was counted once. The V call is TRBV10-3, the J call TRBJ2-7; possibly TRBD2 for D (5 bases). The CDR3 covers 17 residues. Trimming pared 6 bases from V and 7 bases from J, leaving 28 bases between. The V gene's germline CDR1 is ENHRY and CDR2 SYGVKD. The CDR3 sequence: CAISRTPPGKKSREQYF. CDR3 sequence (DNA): TGTGCCATCAGCCGTACCCCCCCCGGGAAAAAGTCGAGGGAGCAGTACTTC.

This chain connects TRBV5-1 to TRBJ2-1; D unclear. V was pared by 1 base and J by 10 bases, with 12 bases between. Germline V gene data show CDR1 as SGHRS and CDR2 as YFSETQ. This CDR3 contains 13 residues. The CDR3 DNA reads TGCGCCAGCAGCTTGAAAACTGGGTACGAGCAGTTCTTC. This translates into CASSLKTGYEQFF.

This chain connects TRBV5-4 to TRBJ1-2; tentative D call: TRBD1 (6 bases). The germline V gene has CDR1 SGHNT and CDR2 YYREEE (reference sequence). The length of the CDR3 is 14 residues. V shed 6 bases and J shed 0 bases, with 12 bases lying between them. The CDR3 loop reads CASTIGGANYGYTF. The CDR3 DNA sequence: TGTGCCAGCACCATAGGGGGGGCTAACTATGGCTACACCTTC. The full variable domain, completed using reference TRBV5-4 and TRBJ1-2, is ETGVTQSPTHLIKTRGQQVTLRCSSQSGHNTVSWYQQALGQGPQFIFQYYREEENGRGNFPPRFSGLQFPNYSSELNVNALELDDSALYLCASTIGGANYGYTFGSGTRLTVV.

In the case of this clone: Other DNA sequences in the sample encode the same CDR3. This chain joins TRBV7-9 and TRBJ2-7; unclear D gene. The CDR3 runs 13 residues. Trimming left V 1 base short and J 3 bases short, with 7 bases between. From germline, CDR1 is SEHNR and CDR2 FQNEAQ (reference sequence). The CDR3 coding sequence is TGTGCCAGCAGCTTAGATCCCTTCTACGAGCAGTACTTC. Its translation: CASSLDPFYEQYF. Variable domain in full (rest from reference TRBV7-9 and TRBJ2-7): DTGVSQNPRHKITKRGQNVTFRCDPISEHNRLYWYRQTLGQGPEFLTYFQNEAQLEKSRLLSDRFSAERPKGSFSTLEIQRTEQGDSAMYLCASSLDPFYEQYFGPGTRLTVT.

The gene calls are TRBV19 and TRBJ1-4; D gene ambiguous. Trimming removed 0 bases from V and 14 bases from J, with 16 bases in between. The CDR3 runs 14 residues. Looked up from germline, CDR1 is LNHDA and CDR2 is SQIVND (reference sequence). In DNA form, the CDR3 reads TGTGCCAGTAGTATAGACCAAACGACCCGGCGGCTGTTTTTT. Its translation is CASSIDQTTRRLFF.

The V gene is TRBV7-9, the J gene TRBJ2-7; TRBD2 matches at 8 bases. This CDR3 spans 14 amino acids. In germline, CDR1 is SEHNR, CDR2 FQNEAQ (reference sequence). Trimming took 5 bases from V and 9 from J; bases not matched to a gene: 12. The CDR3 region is CASSPAGELPSQYF. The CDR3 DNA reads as TGTGCCAGCAGCCCAGCGGGAGAGTTACCGTCGCAGTACTTC.

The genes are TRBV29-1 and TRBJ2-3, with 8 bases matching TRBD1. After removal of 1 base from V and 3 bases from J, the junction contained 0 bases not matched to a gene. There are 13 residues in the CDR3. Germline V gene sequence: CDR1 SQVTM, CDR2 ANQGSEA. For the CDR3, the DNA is TGCAGCGTTGAAGGGACAGGGACAGATACGCAGTATTTT. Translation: CSVEGTGTDTQYF.

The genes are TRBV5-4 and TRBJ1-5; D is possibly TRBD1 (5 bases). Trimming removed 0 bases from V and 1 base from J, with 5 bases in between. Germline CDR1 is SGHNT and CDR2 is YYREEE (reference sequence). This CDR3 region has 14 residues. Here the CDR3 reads CASSLGGSNQPQHF. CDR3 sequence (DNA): TGTGCCAGCAGCTTGGGGGGGAGCAATCAGCCCCAGCATTTT.